The next 2 T cell receptor beta chains were all read from a single sample in a study of neoadjuvant anti-PD-1 for oral cavity cancer. Libraries were prepared by immunoSEQ multiplex PCR; TCRdb keeps only in-frame clonotypes and omits some of them. The sample holds more than 12,000 clones, roughly two fifths seen once. Time point defined: after neoadjuvant nivolumab, at surgical resection. The material was tumor tissue, obtained after nivolumab (anti-PD-1) treatment. The source of these receptors is a person aged 40 to 85 with oral cavity squamous cell carcinoma.

The chain recombines TRBV7-2 with TRBJ1-2; 7 nucleotides match TRBD1. Trimming took 5 bases from V and 3 from J; bases not matched to a gene: 9. CDR3 size: 15 residues. Looked up from germline, CDR1 is SGHTA and CDR2 is FQGNSA. DNA of the CDR3: TGTGCCAGCAGCGCCGGGACAGTTGCCTACTATGGCTACACCTTC. Translated: CASSAGTVAYYGYTF.

This chain links TRBV11-3 with TRBJ2-5; 16 positions agree with TRBD2. Germline lookup yields CDR1 SGHNT and CDR2 YENEEA. This CDR3 region has 16 residues. The junction had 3 bases not matched to a gene; V was cut back by 5 bases and J by 3 bases. Written as DNA, the CDR3 is TGTGCCAGCAGCCCCGGGACTAGCGGGGGGGAAGAGACCCAGTACTTC. It yields the protein CASSPGTSGGEETQYF.